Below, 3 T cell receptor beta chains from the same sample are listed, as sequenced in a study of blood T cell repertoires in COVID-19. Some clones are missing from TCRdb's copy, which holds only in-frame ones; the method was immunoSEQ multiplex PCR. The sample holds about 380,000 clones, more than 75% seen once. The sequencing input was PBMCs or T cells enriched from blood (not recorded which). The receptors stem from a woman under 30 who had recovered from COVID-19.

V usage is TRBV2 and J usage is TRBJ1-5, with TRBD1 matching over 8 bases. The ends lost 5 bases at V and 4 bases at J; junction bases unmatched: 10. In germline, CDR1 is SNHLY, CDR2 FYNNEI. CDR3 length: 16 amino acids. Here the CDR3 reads CASSFLGTGRNQPQHF. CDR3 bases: TGTGCCAGCAGTTTCCTTGGGACAGGAAGAAATCAGCCCCAGCATTTT.

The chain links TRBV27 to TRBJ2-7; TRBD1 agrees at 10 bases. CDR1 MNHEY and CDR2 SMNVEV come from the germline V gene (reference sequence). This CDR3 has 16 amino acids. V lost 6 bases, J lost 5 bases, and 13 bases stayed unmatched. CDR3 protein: CASSLFRDRGFHEQYF. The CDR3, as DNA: TGTGCCAGCAGCCTTTTCCGGGACAGGGGCTTCCACGAGCAGTACTTC.

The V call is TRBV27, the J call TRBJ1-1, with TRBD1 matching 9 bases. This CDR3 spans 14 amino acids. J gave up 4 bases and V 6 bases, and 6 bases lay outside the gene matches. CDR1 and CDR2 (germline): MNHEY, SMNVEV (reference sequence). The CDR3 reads CASRGQGWVTEAFF. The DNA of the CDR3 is TGTGCCAGCAGGGGACAGGGCTGGGTCACTGAAGCTTTCTTT.